This T cell receptor (beta chain) was sequenced in a study of cytomegalovirus exposure and HLA in healthy donors. With respect to this clone: Its antigen remains unknown.

PCR amplification relied on 60 Vbeta primers (plus 13 Jbeta primers). TCRdb keeps only in-frame clones here, not all; method: immunoSEQ multiplex PCR. The data contain about 120,000 clones, more than 75% of them seen just once; the ten biggest clones take up more than 10%. The CDR3 loop spans 18 amino acids. J was trimmed by 0 bases and V by 1 base; bases with no gene match: 6. CDR1 SEHNR and CDR2 FQNEAQ come from the germline V gene (reference sequence). Study-wide points: About 87% or about 30% of the time was how often most TCR beta V segments were productive, according to an earlier analysis.

Sequencing was performed on PBMCs. The V and J genes are TRBV7-9 and TRBJ2-6; 7 positions agree with TRBD1. The sequence came from a woman aged 40 to 50 in good health and CMV-seropositive. In nucleotides, the CDR3 is TGTGCCAGCAGCTTAGAAGGACAGGTCCGCTCTGGGGCCAACGTCCTGACTTTC. This translates into CASSLEGQVRSGANVLTF. Variable domain in full (rest from reference TRBV7-9 and TRBJ2-6): DTGVSQNPRHKITKRGQNVTFRCDPISEHNRLYWYRQTLGQGPEFLTYFQNEAQLEKSRLLSDRFSAERPKGSFSTLEIQRTEQGDSAMYLCASSLEGQVRSGANVLTFGAGSRLTVL.